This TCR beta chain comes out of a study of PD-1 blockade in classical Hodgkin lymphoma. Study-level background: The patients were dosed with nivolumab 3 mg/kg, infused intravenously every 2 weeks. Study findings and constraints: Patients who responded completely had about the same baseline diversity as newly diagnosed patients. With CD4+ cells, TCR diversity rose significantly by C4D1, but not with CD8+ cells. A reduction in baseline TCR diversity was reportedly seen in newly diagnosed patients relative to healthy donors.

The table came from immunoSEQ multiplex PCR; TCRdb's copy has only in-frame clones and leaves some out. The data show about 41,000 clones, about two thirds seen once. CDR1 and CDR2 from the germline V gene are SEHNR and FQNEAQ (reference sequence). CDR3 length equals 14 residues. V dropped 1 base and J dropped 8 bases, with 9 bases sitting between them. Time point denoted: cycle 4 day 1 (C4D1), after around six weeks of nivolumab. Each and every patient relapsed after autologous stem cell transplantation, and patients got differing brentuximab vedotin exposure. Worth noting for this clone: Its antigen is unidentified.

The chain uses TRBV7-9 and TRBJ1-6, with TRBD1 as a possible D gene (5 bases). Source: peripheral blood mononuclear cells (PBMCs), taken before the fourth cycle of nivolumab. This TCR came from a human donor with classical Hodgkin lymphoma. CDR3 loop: CASSLVQGHSPLHF. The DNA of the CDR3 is TGTGCCAGCAGCTTAGTGCAGGGACATTCACCCCTCCACTTT.